The sequence of this T cell receptor beta chain was determined in a study of Graves' ophthalmopathy and Graves' hyperthyroidism. General observations from the study: Ophthalmopathy progression prediction by the model yielded a sensitivity of roughly 67% and a specificity of under 80%. Clonotypes were expanded in thyroid at above 0.001 frequency, and most also appeared in blood.

Scientists amplified the TCR beta CDR3 regions from RNA transcripts. Second-round multiplex PCR came after first-round RT-PCR with HTBI primers. One entry per CDR3 protein, called by TCRdb with MiXCR from the multiplex PCR reads. Of hundreds of thousands of distinct CDR3 sequences in the sample, about 40% are singletons; the top ten hold over 2.5%. Deletions cut 5 bases from V and 8 bases from J, with 16 bases between. Germline V lookup: CDR1 SNHLY, CDR2 FYNNEI. The CDR3 has 15 residues. A word on this clonotype: What it binds is unknown.

Ophthalmopathy-affected donors exhibited moderate-to-severe activity, CAS ≥3, NOSPECS ≥4, and duration under 3 months. The sample taken for sequencing was peripheral blood. This receptor was obtained from an adult man with Graves' ophthalmopathy. The chain joins TRBV2 to TRBJ1-6, with D tentatively TRBD1 (5 bases). This CDR3 reads CASSYGGTPYSPLHF. The CDR3 DNA reads TGTGCCAGCAGTTACGGGGGAACTCCGTATTCACCCCTCCACTTT.